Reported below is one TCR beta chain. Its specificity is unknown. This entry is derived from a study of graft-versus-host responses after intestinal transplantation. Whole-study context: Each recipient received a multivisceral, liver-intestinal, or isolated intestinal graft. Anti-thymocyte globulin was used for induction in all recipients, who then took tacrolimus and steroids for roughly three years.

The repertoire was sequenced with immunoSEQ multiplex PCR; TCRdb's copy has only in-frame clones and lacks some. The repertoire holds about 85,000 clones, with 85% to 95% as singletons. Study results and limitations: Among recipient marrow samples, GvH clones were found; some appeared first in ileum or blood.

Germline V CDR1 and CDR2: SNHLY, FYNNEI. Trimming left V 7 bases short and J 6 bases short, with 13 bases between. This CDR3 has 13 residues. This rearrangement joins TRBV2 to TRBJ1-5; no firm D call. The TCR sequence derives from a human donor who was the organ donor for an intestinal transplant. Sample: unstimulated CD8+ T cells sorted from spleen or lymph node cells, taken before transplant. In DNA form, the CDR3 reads TGTGCCAGCACTGACCAAGGGTTTCAGCCCCAGCATTTT. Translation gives CASTDQGFQPQHF.